Listed below are T cell receptor beta chains from one sample, sequenced in a study of T-cell reconstitution after alpha-beta-depleted transplantation in children. TCRdb re-analysed the PCR reads in MiXCR, keeping a single row per CDR3 protein. The repertoire holds about 610,000 distinct CDR3 sequences, with under 12% as singletons. The sequencing used PBMCs from the stem cell graft donor, collected from the stem cell graft. These receptors all stem from a human donor who donated a stem cell graft to a child with acute myeloid leukemia. Both conserved end residues are part of each CDR3. Each record gives: clone size, V gene, D gene, J gene, CDR3 DNA, CDR3 protein. D genes are given only for firm matches. Only part of the rows carry a size: once, few, many, or a class if the clone is expanded.

>many|TRBV20-1|-|TRBJ2-7
TGCAGTGCTAGTCGGGGAGACGAGCAGTACTTC
CSASRGDEQYF
>many|TRBV29-1|TRBD2|TRBJ2-2
TGCAGCGTTGCGCGGGAGTCGGCCACCGGGGAGCTGTTTTTT
CSVARESATGELFF
>few|TRBV19|-|TRBJ2-1
TGTGCCAGTACCCGGGACTTGGCCTACAATGAGCAGTTCTTC
CASTRDLAYNEQFF
>few|TRBV7-2|-|TRBJ2-7
TGTGCCAGCAGCTTAGTTACCGGCTACGAGCAGTACTTC
CASSLVTGYEQYF
>many|TRBV7-9|-|TRBJ2-2
TGTGCCAGCAGCCGCTCGGACGGAACCGGGGAGCTGTTTTTT
CASSRSDGTGELFF
>many|TRBV12-3/TRBV12-4|TRBD2|TRBJ2-3
TGTGCCAGCAGCGGAGTGGGCGGGAGGTCCACAGATACGCAGTATTTT
CASSGVGGRSTDTQYF
>many|TRBV6-2/TRBV6-3|TRBD1|TRBJ1-1
TGTGCCAGCTACAGGGGGGATATTTTGAACACTGAAGCTTTCTTT
CASYRGDILNTEAFF
>few|TRBV11-2|-|TRBJ2-1
TGTGCCAGCAGCTTGGATCCTCTCATGGCAGGGGAGTTCCCCTACAATGAGCAGTTCTTC
CASSLDPLMAGEFPYNEQFF
>-|TRBV5-6|TRBD1|TRBJ1-6
TGTGCCAGCAGCTTGGAAGCAGGGGGTAATTCACCCCTCCACTTT
CASSLEAGGNSPLHF
>-|TRBV12-3/TRBV12-4|TRBD2|TRBJ2-1
TGTGCCAGCAGTTTATCCGGGAGGGCCAGATCCTACAATGAGCAGTTCTTC
CASSLSGRARSYNEQFF
>many|TRBV28|-|TRBJ2-7
TGTGCCAGCATGCGTGGGGGCTCCTACGAGCAGTACTTC
CASMRGGSYEQYF
>few|TRBV30|-|TRBJ2-7
TGTGCCTGGAGTGCGGGGGCTGGGGAGCAGTACTTC
CAWSAGAGEQYF
>-|TRBV7-8|-|TRBJ1-4
TGTGCCAGCAGCTTAGGGCTGGCCCTTAGAGAGAAAAAACTGTTTTTT
CASSLGLALREKKLFF
>few|TRBV19|-|TRBJ1-5
TGTGCCAGTAGTATCCTATTTAGGGGAGAGGAACAGCCCCAGCATTTT
CASSILFRGEEQPQHF
>many|TRBV25-1|TRBD1|TRBJ2-7
TGTGCCAGCAGTACAAAAGCCGGGACAGGGGCCTACGAGCAGTACTTC
CASSTKAGTGAYEQYF
>many|TRBV29-1|-|TRBJ2-1
TGCAGCGTTGAAGCCGGGGGTGGGCAGGGCCATTACAATGAGCAGTTCTTC
CSVEAGGGQGHYNEQFF
>few|TRBV2|-|TRBJ2-7
TGTGCCAGCAGGCAACTCTACGAGCAGTACTTC
CASRQLYEQYF
>few|TRBV5-1|-|TRBJ1-1
TGCGCCAGCAGTGGAGGGATGGGTACTGAAGCTTTCTTT
CASSGGMGTEAFF
>-|TRBV4-3|-|TRBJ2-7
TGCGCCAGCAGCTCCTACCAGGGGCTCTCCTACGAGCAGTACTTC
CASSSYQGLSYEQYF
>few|TRBV30|-|TRBJ2-7
TGTGCCTGGAGTATAGGCCAGGGTGAACCCTTCATGGACGAGCAGTACTTC
CAWSIGQGEPFMDEQYF
>many|TRBV27|TRBD2|TRBJ2-3
TGTGCCAGCAGTCCGCCCGGACTAGCCGGCACAGATACGCAGTATTTT
CASSPPGLAGTDTQYF
>few|TRBV29-1|-|TRBJ1-1
TGCAGCGTTGCCCACGGGGGGGTTCGGACTGAAGCTTTCTTT
CSVAHGGVRTEAFF
>few|TRBV20-1|-|TRBJ2-7
TGCAGTGCTAGGCTCGGCAGCGAGCAGTACTTC
CSARLGSEQYF
>few|TRBV20-1|TRBD2|TRBJ2-5
TGCAGTGTCGTCCCGGGAGGAGAGAGCCAGTACTTC
CSVVPGGESQYF
>many|TRBV4-3|TRBD2|TRBJ2-3
TGCGCCAGCAGCCAAGATTGGGACCTTAGCGGGAGGGCCAGCACAGATACGCAGTATTTT
CASSQDWDLSGRASTDTQYF
>-|TRBV5-6|-|TRBJ2-3
TGTGCCAGCAGCTTTAGTACTTTCCGCACAGATACGCAGTATTTT
CASSFSTFRTDTQYF
>-|TRBV12-3/TRBV12-4|-|TRBJ2-1
TGTGCCAGCAGTCTACAGGCTATCTCCTACAATGAGCAGTTCTTC
CASSLQAISYNEQFF
>-|TRBV24-1|TRBD2|TRBJ2-1
TGTGCCACCAGTGATCCCGGGACTAGCAGATACAATGAGCAGTTCTTC
CATSDPGTSRYNEQFF
>-|TRBV7-2|TRBD1|TRBJ2-1
TGTGCCAGCAGCTTGGGACAGGGGATTGGCAATGAGCAGTTCTTC
CASSLGQGIGNEQFF
>many|TRBV5-1|TRBD1|TRBJ1-3
TGCGCCAGCAGCTTGGCGGGACAGGGGGCGCGTGGAAACACCATATATTTT
CASSLAGQGARGNTIYF
>-|TRBV21-1|-|TRBJ2-2
TGTGCCAGCAGCAGGATCTCAGGGGCGAGGGCCGGGGAGCTGTTTTTT
CASSRISGARAGELFF
>many|TRBV5-1|-|TRBJ2-1
TGCGCCAGCAGCTTCGGCAGGGGTGTCTACAATGAGCAGTTCTTC
CASSFGRGVYNEQFF
>-|TRBV6-1|-|TRBJ2-2
TGTGCCAGCAGCTCCGTTGGATTGGGCACCGGGGAGCTGTTTTTT
CASSSVGLGTGELFF
>-|TRBV7-2|TRBD2|TRBJ2-7
TGTGCCAGCAGCTTATTCGTGGCGGGAGGGCGCGACGAGCAGTACTTC
CASSLFVAGGRDEQYF
>-|TRBV20-1|TRBD2|TRBJ2-5
TGCAGTACGATTCCCCCCTTAGCGGGAATTGGGGAGACCCAGTACTTC
CSTIPPLAGIGETQYF
>-|TRBV14|-|TRBJ2-1
TGTGCCAGCAGCCATATTGTGGGGGATGAGCAGTTCTTC
CASSHIVGDEQFF
>few|TRBV15|TRBD2|TRBJ2-3
TGTGCCACCAGCAACCCCGAGCGGGAGAGCACAGATACGCAGTATTTT
CATSNPERESTDTQYF
>few|TRBV25-1|-|TRBJ1-4
TGTGCCAGCAGTGATAGTTCGGGACGGGCTAATGAAAAACTGTTTTTT
CASSDSSGRANEKLFF
>many|TRBV10-3|-|TRBJ2-7
TGTGCCATCAGATCGACGGGTCCCTACGAGCAGTACTTC
CAIRSTGPYEQYF
>many|TRBV3-1|-|TRBJ2-7
TGTGCCAGCAGCCAGAGGAGCTCCTACGAGCAGTACTTC
CASSQRSSYEQYF
>many|TRBV20-1|-|TRBJ1-6
TGCAGTGCTAGCGAGCAGAAGGGGGGAAAATCACCCCTCCACTTT
CSASEQKGGKSPLHF
>many|TRBV7-9|TRBD2|TRBJ2-1
TGTGCCAGCAGCCCCCGACTAGCGGGAGAGAATGAGCAGTTCTTC
CASSPRLAGENEQFF
>many|TRBV18|-|TRBJ1-1
TGTGCCAGCTCCCAAGGGACCGTGAATGAAGCTTTCTTT
CASSQGTVNEAFF
>few|TRBV24-1|TRBD1|TRBJ2-5
TGTGCCACCAGTGATCCCCCGACAGGGGGCGCGGAGACCCAGTACTTC
CATSDPPTGGAETQYF
>many|TRBV29-1|-|TRBJ2-1
TGCAGCGGCCTAACTAGCTATGAGCAGTTCTTC
CSGLTSYEQFF
>many|TRBV5-6|-|TRBJ2-7
TGTGCCAGCAGGTCTCGTTACGAGCAGTACTTC
CASRSRYEQYF
>-|TRBV19|TRBD1|TRBJ2-2
TGTGCCAGTAGTTGGGACAGAATGGGCGGGGAGCTGTTTTTT
CASSWDRMGGELFF
>-|TRBV13|-|TRBJ1-1
TGTGCCAGCAGCCCCCTCGTCGGGGACGCTGAAGCTTTCTTT
CASSPLVGDAEAFF
>-|TRBV20-1|TRBD2|TRBJ2-1
TGCAGTCTTTGCACCCAGCGGGAAGACAATGAGCAGTTCTTC
CSLCTQREDNEQFF
>-|TRBV27|-|TRBJ2-7
TGTGCCAGCAGTTTATCGGAAGCGGGCCGGACCTACGAGCAGTACTTC
CASSLSEAGRTYEQYF
>few|TRBV7-3|TRBD2|TRBJ2-1
TGTGCCAGCAGCTTAGAGGGGAGGGCCGGCTACAATGAGCAGTTCTTC
CASSLEGRAGYNEQFF
>many|TRBV11-1|-|TRBJ2-7
TGTGCCAGCAGCGCGGCAGGTGAGCAGTACTTC
CASSAAGEQYF
>few|TRBV6-5|TRBD1|TRBJ1-5
TGTGCCAGCAGTTTAGGGACAGGGGGGAGGCATCAGCCCCAGCATTTT
CASSLGTGGRHQPQHF
>many|TRBV7-2|-|TRBJ2-1
TGTGCCAGCAGCTTGGGACCAACCAATCGGGGCAATGAGCAGTTCTTC
CASSLGPTNRGNEQFF